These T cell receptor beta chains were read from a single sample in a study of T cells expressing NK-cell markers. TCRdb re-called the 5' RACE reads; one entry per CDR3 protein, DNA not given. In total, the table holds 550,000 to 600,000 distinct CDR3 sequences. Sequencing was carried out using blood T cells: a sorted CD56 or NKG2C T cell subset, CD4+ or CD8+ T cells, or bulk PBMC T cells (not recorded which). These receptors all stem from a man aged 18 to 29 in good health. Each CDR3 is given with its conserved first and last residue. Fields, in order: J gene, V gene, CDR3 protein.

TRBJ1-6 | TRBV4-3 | CASSQDRQGNSPLHF
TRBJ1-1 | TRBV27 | CASSLGQTGPRAFF
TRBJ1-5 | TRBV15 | CATSVHGINQPQHF
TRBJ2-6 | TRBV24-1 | CATATGAGANVLTF
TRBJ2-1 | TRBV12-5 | CASGFRAPGGSDEQFF
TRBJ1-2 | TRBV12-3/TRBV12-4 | CASSSLRQGATGYTF
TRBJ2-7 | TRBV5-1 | CASSSGLGSVHEQYF
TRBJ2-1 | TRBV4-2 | CASSRTRARRDGWDEQFF
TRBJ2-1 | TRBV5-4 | CASSLYSGGWNEQFF
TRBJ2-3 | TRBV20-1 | CSASPGLAGVFGTDTQYF